The rows below give T cell receptor beta chains drawn from one sample of a study of control samples from healthy donors and cancer patients. Libraries were prepared by immunoSEQ multiplex PCR; TCRdb keeps only in-frame clonotypes and omits some of them. Seen here are 55,000 to 80,000 clones, roughly 89% observed once, and the top ten hold around 5.1%. Sequenced input: PBMCs. All receptors derive from a man aged 60 to 75 with colorectal cancer. Each CDR3 is given with its conserved first and last residue. A D gene is named only where the DNA matches it firmly. For some rows the clone size is stated as once, few or many, or as a class when expanded; others skip it.

j_call d_call v_call clone_size cdr3_nt cdr3_aa
TRBJ2-7 TRBD2 TRBV2 . TGTGCCAGCAGGGGGACTAGCGGGGGACAATACTCCTACGAGCAGTACTTC CASRGTSGGQYSYEQYF
TRBJ1-6 . TRBV6-5 . TGTGCCAGCAGTTACTCTCCTCAACCTAATTCACCCCTCCACTTT CASSYSPQPNSPLHF
TRBJ2-7 . TRBV5-4 few TGTGCCAGCAGCTTGGACAACGAGCAGTACTTC CASSLDNEQYF
TRBJ1-6 . TRBV28 . TGTGCCAGCAGGGGGGCCCGCTCCTATAATTCACCCCTCCACTTT CASRGARSYNSPLHF
TRBJ1-6 . TRBV6-1 . TGTGCCAGCAGTGAAGGGCAGCAACCGTCACCCCTCCACTTT CASSEGQQPSPLHF
TRBJ2-5 TRBD1 TRBV29-1 . TGCAGCGTTAATGGACAGGGGGCCGGAGAGACCCAGTACTTC CSVNGQGAGETQYF
TRBJ2-7 TRBD1 TRBV5-6 . TGTGCCAGCAGCGCGGGACAGGGTAGCTACGAGCAGTACTTC CASSAGQGSYEQYF
TRBJ2-7 TRBD1 TRBV14 . TGTGCCAGCAGTCTCAGGACAGGGGGGGTGTACGAGCAGTACTTC CASSLRTGGVYEQYF
TRBJ2-3 . TRBV2 . TGTGCCAGCAACCCCAGAACTAGCACAGATACGCAGTATTTT CASNPRTSTDTQYF
TRBJ1-6 . TRBV4-1 once TGCGCCAGCAGCCAAGGGGAGAGCTCCTATAATTCACCCCTCCACTTT CASSQGESSYNSPLHF
TRBJ2-2 . TRBV2 . TGTGCCAGCAGTGAATTGAAGGGTGGTACCGGGGAGCTGTTTTTT CASSELKGGTGELFF
TRBJ2-1 TRBD2 TRBV7-8 . TGTGCCAGCAGCTTAGGCGGAGGACTAGCGGGGGTTGAGCAGTTCTTC CASSLGGGLAGVEQFF
TRBJ1-5 . TRBV6-6 . TGTGCCAGCAGCATTGGGACATATCAGCCCCAGCATTTT CASSIGTYQPQHF
TRBJ2-3 . TRBV6-5 . TGTGCCAGCAAAGAGCAGGAACGGGCAGATACGCAGTATTTT CASKEQERADTQYF
TRBJ2-3 . TRBV30 few TGTGCCTGGAGTGTATCTAATAGTGGTACGCAGTATTTT CAWSVSNSGTQYF
TRBJ1-1 . TRBV5-1 . TGCGCCAGCAGCCAATCCGGGACGGTGAACACTGAAGCTTTCTTT CASSQSGTVNTEAFF
TRBJ2-4 . TRBV5-1 few TGCGCCAGCAGCTTGGTTGCCCCCGGGTGGTACTTC CASSLVAPGWYF
TRBJ2-3 . TRBV6-6 . TGTGCCAGCAGTTACGGTAGCCGGACAGATACGCAGTATTTT CASSYGSRTDTQYF
TRBJ1-2 . TRBV4-2 . TGTGCCAGCAGCCAAGAAGTCTCGGGCTACACCTTC CASSQEVSGYTF
TRBJ2-5 . TRBV27 . TGTGCCAGCAGTTCAATTTATGTTGGGGAAGAGACCCAGTACTTC CASSSIYVGEETQYF
TRBJ2-1 . TRBV6-1 once TGTGCCAGCAGTGAAGTGGGGGTGCTCCAGTACAATGAGCAGTTCTTC CASSEVGVLQYNEQFF
TRBJ1-1 . TRBV18 . TGTGCCAGCTCACCGTTAGGAGGGACGAACACTGGGGCTTTCTTT CASSPLGGTNTGAFF
TRBJ2-3 TRBD1 TRBV9 . TGTGCCAGCAGCTCGCTCCCGGGACAGCAGGGTACGCAGTATTTT CASSSLPGQQGTQYF
TRBJ2-3 . TRBV6-6 . TGTGCCAGCAGCATCGGGGGTTCTAGCACAGATACGCAGTATTTT CASSIGGSSTDTQYF
TRBJ2-3 . TRBV7-3 . TGTGCCAGCAGCTTAACGATTGGAGATACGCAGTATTTT CASSLTIGDTQYF
TRBJ1-1 . TRBV5-6 . TGTGCCAGCAGCTTCAGATTGAACACTGAAGCTTTCTTT CASSFRLNTEAFF
TRBJ2-3 . TRBV27 once TGTGCCAGCAGTTTATCCGGGGTAAGCCCAGATACGCAGTATTTT CASSLSGVSPDTQYF